This T cell receptor beta chain originates from a study of shared clonotypes between healthy human individuals. Assay: immunoSEQ multiplex PCR; the TCRdb copy retains only in-frame clones and omits some. The sample lists hundreds of thousands of clones, more than 85% occurring once. Naive CD8 populations comprised CD45RO-negative cells positively selected for CCR7, excluding terminally differentiated effector memory CD45RA+ cells. The donors were all Caucasian adults (living in Nashville, Tennessee). The CDR3 sequence is 15 residues long. With V trimmed by 3 bases and J by 4 bases, 9 bases remained unmatched. Germline CDR1 is SQVTM and CDR2 is ANQGSEA. This clone was counted once.

Specimen: naive CD8+ T cells sorted from blood. The gene calls are TRBV29-1 and TRBJ2-1, with 7 bases fitting TRBD2. The sequence was obtained from a man younger than 45 in good health. The CDR3 spells CSVDFTSGTYNEQFF. The CDR3 DNA is TGCAGCGTTGATTTTACGAGCGGGACTTACAATGAGCAGTTCTTC.